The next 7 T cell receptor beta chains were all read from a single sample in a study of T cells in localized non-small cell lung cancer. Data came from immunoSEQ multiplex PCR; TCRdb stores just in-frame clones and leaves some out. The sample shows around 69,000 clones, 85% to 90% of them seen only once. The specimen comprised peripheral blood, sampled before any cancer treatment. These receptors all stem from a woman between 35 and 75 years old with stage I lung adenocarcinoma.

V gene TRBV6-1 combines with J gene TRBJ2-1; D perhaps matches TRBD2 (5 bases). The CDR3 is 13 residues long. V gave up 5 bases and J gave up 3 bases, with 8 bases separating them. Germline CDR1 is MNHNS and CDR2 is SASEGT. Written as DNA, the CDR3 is TGTGCCAGCAGTCCCCGGGACTACAATGAGCAGTTCTTC. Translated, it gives CASSPRDYNEQFF.

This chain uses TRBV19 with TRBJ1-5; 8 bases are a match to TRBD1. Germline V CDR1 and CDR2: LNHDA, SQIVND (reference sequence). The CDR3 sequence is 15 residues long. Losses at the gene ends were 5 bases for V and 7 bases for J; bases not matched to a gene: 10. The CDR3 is CASSWGGTGNQPQHF. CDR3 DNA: TGTGCCAGTAGTTGGGGGGGGACAGGTAACCAGCCCCAGCATTTT. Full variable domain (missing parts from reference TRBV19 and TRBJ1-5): DGGITQSPKYLFRKEGQNVTLSCEQNLNHDAMYWYRQDPGQGLRLIYYSQIVNDFQKGDIAEGYSVSREKKESFPLTVTSAQKNPTAFYLCASSWGGTGNQPQHFGDGTRLSIL.

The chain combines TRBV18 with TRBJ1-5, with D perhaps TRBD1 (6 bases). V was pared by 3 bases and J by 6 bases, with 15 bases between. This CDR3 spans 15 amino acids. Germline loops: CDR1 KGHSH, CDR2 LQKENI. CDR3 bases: TGTGCCAGCTCACCGCTCGGGCAGGGGTTTCAGCCCCAGCATTTT. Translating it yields CASSPLGQGFQPQHF.

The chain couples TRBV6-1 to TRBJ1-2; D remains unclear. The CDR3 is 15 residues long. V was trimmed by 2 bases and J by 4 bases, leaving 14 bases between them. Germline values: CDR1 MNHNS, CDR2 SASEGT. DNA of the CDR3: TGTGCCAGCAGTGAACCCTTCGACGGCATCTATGGCTACACCTTC. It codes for CASSEPFDGIYGYTF.

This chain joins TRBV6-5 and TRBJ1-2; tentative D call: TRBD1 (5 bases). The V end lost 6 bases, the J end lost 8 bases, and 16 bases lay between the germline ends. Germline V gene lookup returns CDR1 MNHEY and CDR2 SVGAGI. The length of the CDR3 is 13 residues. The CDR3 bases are TGTGCCAGCAGGTCAGGGATCGTAGACGGCTACACCTTC. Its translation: CASRSGIVDGYTF.

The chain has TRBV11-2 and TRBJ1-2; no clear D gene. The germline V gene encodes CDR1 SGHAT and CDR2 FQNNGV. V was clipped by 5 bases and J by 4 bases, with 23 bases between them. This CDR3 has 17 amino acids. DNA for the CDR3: TGTGCCAGCAGCCAAGATTCCTCCCTCGCCTTACGCTATGGCTACACCTTC. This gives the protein CASSQDSSLALRYGYTF.

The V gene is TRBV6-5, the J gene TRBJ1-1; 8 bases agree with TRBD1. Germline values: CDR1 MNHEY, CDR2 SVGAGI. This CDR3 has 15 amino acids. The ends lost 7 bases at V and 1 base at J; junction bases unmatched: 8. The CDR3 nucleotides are TGTGCCAGCACCGATGTCGGGACAGGGAACACTGAAGCTTTCTTT. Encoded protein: CASTDVGTGNTEAFF.